The T cell receptor (beta chain) described here comes from a study of control samples from healthy donors and cancer patients. Measured with immunoSEQ multiplex PCR; TCRdb has only the in-frame clones, and not every one. The sample carries about 130,000 clones, approximately 94% recorded once. The sequencing sample was made of blood. This sequence was found in a man aged 25-45 years in good health.

CDR3 coding DNA: TGTGCCAGCAGGACTAGCGGGGGTTGGAACACCGGGGAGCTGTTTTTT. It is translated as CASRTSGGWNTGELFF. The chain employs TRBV7-2 and TRBJ2-2; 12 bases fit TRBD2. The V gene's germline CDR1 is SGHTA and CDR2 FQGNSA. This CDR3 region has 16 residues. The J segment lost 1 base and the V segment lost 6 bases, leaving 3 bases of the junction unmatched.